Below, 14 T cell receptor beta chains from the same sample are listed, as sequenced in a study of radiation and T cells in renal cell carcinoma. The repertoire was sequenced with immunoSEQ multiplex PCR; TCRdb's copy has only in-frame clones and lacks some. The sample comprises around 140,000 clones, around 88% of which are singletons, and over 15% rests with the top ten. Documented time point: blood 4 weeks post-SBRT, at nephrectomy. The sample's treatment: 15 Gy SBRT to primary tumor, nephrectomy 4 weeks later. The sample here was blood, taken from a patient whose treatment included radiotherapy and nephrectomy. These receptors were taken from a woman aged 45-59 years with renal cell carcinoma.

This chain links TRBV27 with TRBJ1-1; D ambiguous. V was pared by 6 bases and J by 1 base, with 9 bases between. Germline CDR1 MNHEY, CDR2 SMNVEV (reference sequence). The CDR3 sequence is 13 residues long. The CDR3 bases are TGTGCCAGCAGGACGTGGGAGAACACTGAAGCTTTCTTT. It yields the protein CASRTWENTEAFF.

The V gene is TRBV5-8, the J gene TRBJ2-7; 10 nucleotides align to TRBD2. Germline loops: CDR1 SGHTS, CDR2 YDEGEE. The CDR3 extends over 15 amino acids. J was trimmed by 0 bases and V by 4 bases; bases with no gene match: 4. CDR3 in amino acids: CASSPGTSDSYEQYF. In DNA, the CDR3 is TGTGCCAGCAGCCCGGGGACTAGCGACTCCTACGAGCAGTACTTC. The full variable domain, with the rest looked up from reference TRBV5-8 and TRBJ2-7, is EAGVTQSPTHLIKTRGQQATLRCSPISGHTSVYWYQQALGLGLQFLLWYDEGEERNRGNFPPRFSGRQFPNYSSELNVNALELEDSALYLCASSPGTSDSYEQYFGPGTRLTVT.

This clone was detected once. The chain is built from TRBV29-1 and TRBJ2-2; maybe TRBD2 (6 bases). Germline V gene data show CDR1 as SQVTM and CDR2 as ANQGSEA. The CDR3 runs 14 residues. Trimming shortened V by 5 bases and J by 5 bases, and 15 bases separated the two germline ends. The CDR3 loop is CSVTVAGITGELFF. CDR3 nucleotides: TGCAGCGTTACCGTGGCGGGAATAACCGGGGAGCTGTTTTTT.

The J gene is TRBJ2-3, the V gene TRBV4-3, with D uncertain. The germline V gene has CDR1 LGHNA and CDR2 YSLEER. The CDR3 contains 12 residues. The germline V and J ends were trimmed by 0 bases and 10 bases, with 8 bases remaining between them. CDR3 residues: CASSQDGSAQYF. Here the CDR3 DNA reads TGCGCCAGCAGCCAAGACGGATCGGCGCAGTATTTT.

The chain joins TRBV18 to TRBJ2-7, with 7 bases that match TRBD1. The germline gives CDR1 KGHSH, CDR2 LQKENI. V trimming: 1 base; J trimming: 6 bases; junction bases outside the gene matches: 6. The CDR3 length is 14 residues. The CDR3 spells CASSPRQGDGEQYF. CDR3 bases: TGTGCCAGCTCACCACGGCAGGGGGACGGCGAGCAGTACTTC.

The chain has TRBV20-1 and TRBJ2-5; no clear D gene. Germline assignment: CDR1 DFQATT and CDR2 SNEGSKA (reference sequence). This CDR3 region has 11 residues. The V and J ends lost 3 bases and 2 bases respectively, with 4 bases between them. The CDR3 loop reads CSASLQETQYF. The CDR3 nucleotides are TGCAGTGCTAGTTTGCAAGAGACCCAGTACTTC.

The rearrangement joins TRBV6-1 to TRBJ1-2; D gene unclear. The germline V and J ends were trimmed by 5 bases and 4 bases, with 8 bases remaining between them. The CDR3 is 12 residues long. Germline CDR1 reads MNHNS; CDR2 reads SASEGT. CDR3 region: CASSPLAYGYTF. The CDR3 DNA is TGTGCCAGCAGTCCCCTGGCCTATGGCTACACCTTC.

The V call is TRBV11-3, the J call TRBJ2-1, with 9 bases fitting TRBD1. CDR3 length: 13 amino acids. Trimming at V came to 5 bases and at J to 10 bases, leaving 6 bases not matched to a gene. Germline lookup yields CDR1 SGHNT and CDR2 YENEEA. The CDR3 DNA sequence: TGTGCCAGCAGCCCACAGGGGGCACGAGAGCAGTTCTTC. It encodes CASSPQGAREQFF.

For the CDR3, the DNA is TGTGCCAGCAGCCAAAACCCCGGGGCAGGGATGACAGATACGCAGTATTTT. Its protein is CASSQNPGAGMTDTQYF. The J gene is TRBJ2-3, the V gene TRBV4-2, with D possibly being TRBD1 or TRBD2 (5 bases each). V gave up 2 bases and J gave up 3 bases, with 18 bases separating them. CDR1 LGHNA and CDR2 YNFKEQ come from the germline V gene. The CDR3 runs 17 residues.

This clone was counted once. The J gene is TRBJ1-1, the V gene TRBV7-2; 8 bases line up with TRBD1. CDR3 length equals 15 residues. Germline V gene data show CDR1 as SGHTA and CDR2 as FQGNSA. V lost 5 bases, J lost 4 bases, and 9 bases stayed unmatched. The CDR3 DNA reads TGTGCCAGCAGCACAAGGACAGGGATGACCACTGAAGCTTTCTTT. This gives the protein CASSTRTGMTTEAFF. Complete variable domain (other parts from reference TRBV7-2 and TRBJ1-1): GAGVSQSPSNKVTEKGKDVELRCDPISGHTALYWYRQSLGQGLEFLIYFQGNSAPDKSGLPSDRFSAERTGGSVSTLTIQRTQQEDSAVYLCASSTRTGMTTEAFFGQGTRLTVV.

The chain employs TRBV20-1 and TRBJ1-3; D not resolved. The CDR3 contains 11 residues. Trimming took off 3 bases at V and 2 bases at J, with 2 bases between the two ends. Looked up from germline, CDR1 is DFQATT and CDR2 is SNEGSKA (reference sequence). The CDR3: CSASTGNTIYF. CDR3 nucleotide sequence: TGCAGTGCTAGTACTGGAAACACCATATATTTT.

The V call is TRBV5-1, the J call TRBJ2-1; 9 bases match TRBD1. V dropped 3 bases and J dropped 4; count of bases not matched to a gene: 5. The CDR3 sequence is 15 residues long. CDR1 is SGHRS and CDR2 is YFSETQ in the germline V gene. CDR3 protein: CASSWGTGPYNEQFF. CDR3 in DNA: TGCGCCAGCAGCTGGGGGACAGGGCCATACAATGAGCAGTTCTTC.

This clone is a singleton in its sample. The V and J genes are TRBV6-5 and TRBJ1-4; the match to TRBD1 covers 9 bases. The J segment lost 6 bases and the V segment lost 11 bases, leaving 4 bases of the junction unmatched. The germline V gene has CDR1 MNHEY and CDR2 SVGAGI. The CDR3 runs 12 residues. Here the CDR3 reads CAARTGDEKLFF. The CDR3 DNA reads TGTGCCGCTCGGACAGGGGATGAAAAACTGTTTTTT.

This chain uses TRBV5-4 with TRBJ2-2, with D uncertain. V lost 4 bases to trimming and J lost 10 bases, with 8 bases between them. The CDR3 loop spans 11 amino acids. CDR1 is SGHNT and CDR2 is YYREEE in the germline V gene (reference sequence). CDR3 nucleotides: TGTGCCAGCAGCCGGTCGGAGGAGCTGTTTTTT. Its translation: CASSRSEELFF.